A single T cell receptor (beta chain) is shown here with its context. In germline, CDR1 is SNHLY, CDR2 FYNNEI. The CDR3 spans 13 residues. Trimming at V came to 4 bases and at J to 6 bases, leaving 3 bases not matched to a gene. Only in-frame clones appear in the TCRdb table, and some are missing; sequencing was by immunoSEQ multiplex PCR. The sample lists around 95,000 clones, about 80% occurring once. This specimen belongs to a study of blood T cell repertoires in COVID-19. Study details: Researchers got acute and convalescent COVID-19 samples from the United States, Italy and Spain.

The chain joins TRBV2 to TRBJ1-5, with TRBD1 matching over 7 bases. The sample comprised peripheral blood. The source of this sequence is an older man with active or convalescent COVID-19. Here the CDR3 reads CASSATGIQPQHF. As DNA, the CDR3 is TGTGCCAGCAGTGCGACAGGGATTCAGCCCCAGCATTTT.